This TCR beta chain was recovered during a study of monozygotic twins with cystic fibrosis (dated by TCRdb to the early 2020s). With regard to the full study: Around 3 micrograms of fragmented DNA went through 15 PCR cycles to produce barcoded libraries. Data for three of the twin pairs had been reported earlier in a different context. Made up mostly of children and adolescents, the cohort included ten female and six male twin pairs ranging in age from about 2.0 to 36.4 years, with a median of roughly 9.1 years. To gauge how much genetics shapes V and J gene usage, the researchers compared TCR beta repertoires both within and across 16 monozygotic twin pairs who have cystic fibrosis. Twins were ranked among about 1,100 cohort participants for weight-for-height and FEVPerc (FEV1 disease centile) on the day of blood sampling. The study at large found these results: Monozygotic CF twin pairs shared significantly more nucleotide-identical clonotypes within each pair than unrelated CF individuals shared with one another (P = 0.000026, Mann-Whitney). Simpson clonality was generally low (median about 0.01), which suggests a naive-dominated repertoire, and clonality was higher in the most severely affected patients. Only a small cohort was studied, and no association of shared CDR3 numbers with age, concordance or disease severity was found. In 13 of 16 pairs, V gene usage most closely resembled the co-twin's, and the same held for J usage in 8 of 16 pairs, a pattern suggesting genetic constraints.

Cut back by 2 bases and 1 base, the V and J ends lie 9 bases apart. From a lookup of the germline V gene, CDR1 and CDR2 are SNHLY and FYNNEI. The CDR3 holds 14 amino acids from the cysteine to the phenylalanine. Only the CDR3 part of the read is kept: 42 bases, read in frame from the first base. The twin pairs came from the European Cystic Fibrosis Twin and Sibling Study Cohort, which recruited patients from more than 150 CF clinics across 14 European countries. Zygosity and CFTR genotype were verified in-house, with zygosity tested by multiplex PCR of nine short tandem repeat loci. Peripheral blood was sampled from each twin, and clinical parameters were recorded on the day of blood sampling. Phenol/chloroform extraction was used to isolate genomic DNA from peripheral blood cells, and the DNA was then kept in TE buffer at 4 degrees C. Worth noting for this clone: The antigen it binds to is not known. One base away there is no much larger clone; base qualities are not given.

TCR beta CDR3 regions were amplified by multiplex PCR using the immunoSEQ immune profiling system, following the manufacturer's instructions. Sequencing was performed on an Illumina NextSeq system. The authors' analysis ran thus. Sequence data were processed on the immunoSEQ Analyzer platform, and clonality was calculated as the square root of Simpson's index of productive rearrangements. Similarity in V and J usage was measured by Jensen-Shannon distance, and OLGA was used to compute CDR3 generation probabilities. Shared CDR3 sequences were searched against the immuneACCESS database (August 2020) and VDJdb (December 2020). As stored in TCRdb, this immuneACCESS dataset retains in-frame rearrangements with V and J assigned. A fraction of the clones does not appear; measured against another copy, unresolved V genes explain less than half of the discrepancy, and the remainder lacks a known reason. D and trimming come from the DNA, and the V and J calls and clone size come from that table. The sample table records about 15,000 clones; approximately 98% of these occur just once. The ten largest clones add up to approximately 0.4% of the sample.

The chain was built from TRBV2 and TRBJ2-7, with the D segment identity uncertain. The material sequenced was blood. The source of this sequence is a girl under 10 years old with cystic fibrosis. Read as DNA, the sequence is TGTGCCAGCAGTGAAACGCTCGAATCCTACGAGCAGTACTTC. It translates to CASSETLESYEQYF. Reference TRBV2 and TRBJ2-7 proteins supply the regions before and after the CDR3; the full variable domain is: EPEVTQTPSHQVTQMGQEVILRCVPISNHLYFYWYRQILGQKVEFLVSFYNNEISEKSEIFDDQFSVERPDGSNFTLKIRSTKLEDSAMYFCASSETLESYEQYFGPGTRLTVT.